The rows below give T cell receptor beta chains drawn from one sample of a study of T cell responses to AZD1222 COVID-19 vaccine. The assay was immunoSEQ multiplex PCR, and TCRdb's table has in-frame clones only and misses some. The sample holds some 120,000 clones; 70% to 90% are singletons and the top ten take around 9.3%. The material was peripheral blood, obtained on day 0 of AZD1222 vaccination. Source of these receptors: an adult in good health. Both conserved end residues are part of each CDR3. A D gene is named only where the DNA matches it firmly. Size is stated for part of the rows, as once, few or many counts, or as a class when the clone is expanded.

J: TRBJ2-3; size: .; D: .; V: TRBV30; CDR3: CAWSVPSTDTQYF; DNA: TGTGCCTGGAGTGTACCTAGCACAGATACGCAGTATTTT
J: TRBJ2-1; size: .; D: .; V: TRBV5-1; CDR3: CASSLGRISYNEQFF; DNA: TGCGCCAGCAGCTTGGGGCGGATCTCCTACAATGAGCAGTTCTTC
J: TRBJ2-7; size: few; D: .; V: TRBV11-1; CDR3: CASSGRDGRWDEQYF; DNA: TGTGCCAGCAGCGGACGGGACGGCCGATGGGACGAGCAGTACTTC
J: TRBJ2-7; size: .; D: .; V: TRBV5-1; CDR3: CASSLGGAREQYF; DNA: TGCGCCAGCTCCCTGGGGGGGGCGCGGGAGCAGTACTTC
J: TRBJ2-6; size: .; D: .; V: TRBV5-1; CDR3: CASSETLSPGANVLTF; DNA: TGCGCCAGCAGCGAGACCCTTTCCCCTGGGGCCAACGTCCTGACTTTC
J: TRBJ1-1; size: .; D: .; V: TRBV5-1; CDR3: CASSSGVNTEAFF; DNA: TGCGCCAGCAGCTCGGGGGTGAACACTGAAGCTTTCTTT
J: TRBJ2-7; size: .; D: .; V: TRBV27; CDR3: CASSGDNNLVEQYF; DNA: TGTGCCAGCTCCGGGGACAACAATCTCGTCGAGCAGTACTTC
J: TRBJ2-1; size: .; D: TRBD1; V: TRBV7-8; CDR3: CASSIHRGLTYNEQFF; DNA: TGTGCCAGCAGCATACACAGGGGGTTAACCTACAATGAGCAGTTCTTC
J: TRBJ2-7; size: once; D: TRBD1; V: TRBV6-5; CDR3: CASSYPGQGSYEQYF; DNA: TGTGCCAGCAGTTATCCGGGACAGGGCTCCTACGAGCAGTACTTC
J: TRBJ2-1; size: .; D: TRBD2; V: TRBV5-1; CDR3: CASSDGAGTSYNEQFF; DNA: TGCGCCAGCAGCGATGGAGCGGGAACCTCCTACAATGAGCAGTTCTTC
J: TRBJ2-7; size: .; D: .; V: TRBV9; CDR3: CASSPAPAEQYF; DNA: TGTGCCAGCAGCCCCGCCCCCGCGGAACAGTACTTC
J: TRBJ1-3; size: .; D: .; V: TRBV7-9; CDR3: CASSYGQLSGNTIYF; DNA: TGTGCCAGCAGCTACGGACAGCTCTCTGGAAACACCATATATTTT
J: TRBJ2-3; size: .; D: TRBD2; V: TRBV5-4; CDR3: CASSLGTSGVTDTQYF; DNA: TGTGCCAGCAGCTTGGGGACTAGCGGGGTCACAGATACGCAGTATTTT
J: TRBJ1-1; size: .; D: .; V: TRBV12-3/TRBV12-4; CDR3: CASSTAADTEAFF; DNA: TGTGCCAGCAGTACGGCAGCGGACACTGAAGCTTTCTTT
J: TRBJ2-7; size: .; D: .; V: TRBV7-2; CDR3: CASSPRFTSYEQYF; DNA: TGTGCCAGCAGCCCCCGCTTCACCTCCTACGAGCAGTACTTC
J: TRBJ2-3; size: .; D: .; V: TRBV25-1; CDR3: CASSEWTPFQYF; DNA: TGTGCCAGCAGTGAATGGACTCCCTTCCAGTATTTT
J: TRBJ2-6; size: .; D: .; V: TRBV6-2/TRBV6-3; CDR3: CASSQGPTTGANVLTF; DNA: TGTGCCAGCAGTCAGGGACCGACGACTGGGGCCAACGTCCTGACTTTC
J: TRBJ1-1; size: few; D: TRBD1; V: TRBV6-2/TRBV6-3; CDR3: CASSLAGTARAFF; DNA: TGTGCCAGCAGCCTGGCTGGGACAGCGAGAGCTTTCTTT
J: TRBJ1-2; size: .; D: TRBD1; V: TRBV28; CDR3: CASSPDRWYGYTF; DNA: TGTGCCAGCAGCCCGGACAGGTGGTATGGCTACACCTTC
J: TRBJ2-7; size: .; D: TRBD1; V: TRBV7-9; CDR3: CASSAGQGATFGLYEQYF; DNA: TGTGCCAGCAGCGCTGGACAGGGGGCGACCTTCGGGTTATACGAGCAGTACTTC
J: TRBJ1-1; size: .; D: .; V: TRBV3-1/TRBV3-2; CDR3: CASSLGGLNTEAFF; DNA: TGTGCCAGCAGCCTAGGGGGTTTGAACACTGAAGCTTTCTTT
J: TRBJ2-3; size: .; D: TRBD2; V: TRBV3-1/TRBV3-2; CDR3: CASSHPKRAGGPTDTQYF; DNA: TGTGCCAGCAGCCACCCCAAGCGGGCGGGAGGGCCCACAGATACGCAGTATTTT
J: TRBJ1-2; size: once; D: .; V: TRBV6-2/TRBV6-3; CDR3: CASSTDSNYGYTF; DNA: TGTGCCAGCAGTACCGACAGTAACTATGGCTACACCTTC
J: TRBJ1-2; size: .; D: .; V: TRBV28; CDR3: CASSLGQANYGYTF; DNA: TGTGCCAGCAGTTTAGGGCAGGCAAACTATGGCTACACCTTC
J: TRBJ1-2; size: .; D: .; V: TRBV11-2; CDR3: CASSLERNLGYGYTF; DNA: TGTGCCAGCAGCTTAGAACGGAACCTGGGCTATGGCTACACCTTC
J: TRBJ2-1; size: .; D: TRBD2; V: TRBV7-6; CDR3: CASSLGLALNREQFF; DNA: TGTGCCAGCAGCTTGGGACTAGCATTAAATCGAGAGCAGTTCTTC
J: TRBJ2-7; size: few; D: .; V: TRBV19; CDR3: CASSIQALWGEQYF; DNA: TGTGCCAGTAGTATTCAGGCTCTGTGGGGCGAGCAGTACTTC
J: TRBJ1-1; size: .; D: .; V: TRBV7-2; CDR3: CASSKRVTEAFF; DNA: TGTGCCAGCAGTAAGAGGGTCACTGAAGCTTTCTTT
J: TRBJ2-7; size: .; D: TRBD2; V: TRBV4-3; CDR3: CASSHLTSGYEQYF; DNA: TGCGCCAGCAGCCACCTGACTAGCGGGTACGAGCAGTACTTC
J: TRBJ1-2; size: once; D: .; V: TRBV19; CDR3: CASREGGVYGYTF; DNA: TGTGCCAGTAGAGAAGGGGGTGTCTATGGCTACACCTTC
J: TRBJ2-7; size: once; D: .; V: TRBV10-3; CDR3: CATSGYEQYF; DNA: TGTGCCACCTCGGGCTACGAGCAGTACTTC
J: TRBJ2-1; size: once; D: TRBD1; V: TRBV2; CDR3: CAGTRDRGNEQFF; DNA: TGTGCCGGCACACGGGACAGGGGCAATGAGCAGTTCTTC
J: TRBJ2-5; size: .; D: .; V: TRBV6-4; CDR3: CASSDPKVTRRMQETQYF; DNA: TGTGCCAGCAGTGACCCGAAGGTGACGAGGCGGATGCAAGAGACCCAGTACTTC
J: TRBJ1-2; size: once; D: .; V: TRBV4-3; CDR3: CASSQELGPYGYTF; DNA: TGCGCCAGCAGCCAAGAACTGGGCCCGTATGGCTACACCTTC
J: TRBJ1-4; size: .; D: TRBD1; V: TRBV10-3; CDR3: CAISPGGATEKLFF; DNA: TGTGCCATCAGCCCAGGGGGCGCGACTGAAAAACTGTTTTTT
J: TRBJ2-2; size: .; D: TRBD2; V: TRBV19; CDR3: CASSARLAGGPGELFF; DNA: TGTGCCAGTAGCGCCAGACTAGCGGGGGGGCCCGGGGAGCTGTTTTTT
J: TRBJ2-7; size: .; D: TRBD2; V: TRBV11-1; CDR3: CASSLATSGRRNEQYF; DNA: TGTGCCAGCAGCTTAGCGACTAGCGGGAGAAGGAACGAGCAGTACTTC
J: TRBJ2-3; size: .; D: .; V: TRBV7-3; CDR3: CASSLIATDTQYF; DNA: TGTGCCAGCAGCTTAATTGCCACAGATACGCAGTATTTT
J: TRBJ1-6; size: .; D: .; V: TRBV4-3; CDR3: CASSQDRTVPNSPLHF; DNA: TGCGCCAGCAGCCAAGATCGGACAGTCCCGAATTCACCCCTCCACTTT
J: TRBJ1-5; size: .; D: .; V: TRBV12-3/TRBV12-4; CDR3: CASSLEDREPQHF; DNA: TGTGCCAGCAGTTTAGAGGATCGGGAGCCCCAGCATTTT
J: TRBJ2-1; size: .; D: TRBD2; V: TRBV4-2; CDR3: CASSQALSGGTYNEQFF; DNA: TGTGCCAGCAGCCAAGCCCTGAGCGGGGGTACCTACAATGAGCAGTTCTTC
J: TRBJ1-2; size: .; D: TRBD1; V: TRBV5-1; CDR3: CASSPRTGSGNYGYTF; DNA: TGCGCCAGCAGCCCCAGGACAGGGAGTGGGAACTATGGCTACACCTTC
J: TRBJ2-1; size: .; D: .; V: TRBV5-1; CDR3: CASSPGATGLYNEQFF; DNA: TGCGCCAGCAGCCCTGGGGCCACCGGACTGTACAATGAGCAGTTCTTC
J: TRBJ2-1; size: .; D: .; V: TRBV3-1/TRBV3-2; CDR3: CASSRQYNEQFF; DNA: TGTGCCAGCAGCCGACAGTACAATGAGCAGTTCTTC
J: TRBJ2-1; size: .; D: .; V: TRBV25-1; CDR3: CASSEEQYNEQFF; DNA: TGTGCCAGCAGTGAAGAACAGTACAATGAGCAGTTCTTC
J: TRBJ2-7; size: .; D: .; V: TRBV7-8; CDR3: CASSSDMSGEQYF; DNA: TGTGCCAGCAGCTCAGATATGTCCGGGGAGCAGTACTTC
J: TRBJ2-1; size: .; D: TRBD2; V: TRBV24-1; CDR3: CATSDLASGYNEQFF; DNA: TGTGCCACCAGTGATTTGGCTAGCGGTTACAATGAGCAGTTCTTC
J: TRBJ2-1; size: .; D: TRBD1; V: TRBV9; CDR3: CASSPGQGRGNEQFF; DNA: TGTGCCAGCAGCCCGGGACAGGGGCGCGGAAATGAGCAGTTCTTC